This TCR beta chain is drawn from a study of T cell repertoires in cytomegalovirus infection (dated by TCRdb to between 2019 and 2020). Background for the entire study: Donor HLA type was relevant to the analysis, as public TCR beta signatures indicated carriage of CMV infection together with the matching HLA type.

Trimming at the junction amounts to 8 bases on V and 4 bases on J, and the germline ends lie 12 bases apart. CDR1 ENHRY and CDR2 SYGVKD are derived from the germline V gene. Including cysteine and phenylalanine, the CDR3 has 12 amino acids. Here the CDR3 DNA is all that survives: 36 bases in frame from base 1. Broad study findings and their caveats: The ex vivo response was dominated by HLA-C-restricted CMV-specific TCR beta clonotypes, and the single most frequent clonotype in two of eight donors was supplied by these HLA-C-restricted clonotypes. In both this cohort and an independent cohort of several hundred donors, the cumulative frequency of public TCR beta family members distinguished carriers of CMV infection plus the relevant HLA type.

The sequencer listed for this sample is Illumina HiSeq 1500. TCRdb ran its own pipeline on the public reads, namely fastp trimming at Q25 and MiXCR clone calling, and kept in-frame beta chains. Rows with one shared CDR3 protein collapse into an entry with the most common genes and DNA. The sample table holds around 310,000 distinct CDR3 sequences, of which roughly 15% were seen once. Together, the top ten hold approximately 12% of the sample. This clonotype was picked up a small number of times. Its target antigen remains unknown. No much larger clonotype is one base removed from it; base qualities were not supplied.

The source material was PBMCs. This receptor was taken from a human donor in good health (CMV status not recorded). Some clones in this sample may be carry-over from other donors' samples. The V and J segments used are TRBV10-3 and TRBJ2-7; a tentative D match to TRBD1 spans 5 bases. The CDR3 has the sequence CAIGHVEYEQYF. The sequence in DNA is TGTGCCATCGGACATGTCGAATACGAGCAGTACTTC.